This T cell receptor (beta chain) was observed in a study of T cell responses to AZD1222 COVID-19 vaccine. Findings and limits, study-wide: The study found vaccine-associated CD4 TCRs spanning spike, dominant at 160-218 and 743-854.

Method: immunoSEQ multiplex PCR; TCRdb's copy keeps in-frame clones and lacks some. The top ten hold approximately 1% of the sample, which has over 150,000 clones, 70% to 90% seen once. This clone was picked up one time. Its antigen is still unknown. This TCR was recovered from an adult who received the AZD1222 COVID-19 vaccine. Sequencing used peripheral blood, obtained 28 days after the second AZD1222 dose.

CDR3 sequence: CASSNGRGRGSTNEKLFF. CDR3 DNA sequence: TGTGCCAGTAGTAACGGCAGGGGCAGGGGCTCAACTAATGAAAAACTGTTTTTT. The chain carries TRBV19 and TRBJ1-4, with D possibly being TRBD1 (6 bases). Trimming pared 4 bases from V and 0 bases from J, leaving 18 bases between. This CDR3 region has 18 residues. CDR1 is LNHDA and CDR2 is SQIVND in the germline V gene (reference sequence). Drawing the rest from reference TRBV19 and TRBJ1-4, the complete variable domain is DGGITQSPKYLFRKEGQNVTLSCEQNLNHDAMYWYRQDPGQGLRLIYYSQIVNDFQKGDIAEGYSVSREKKESFPLTVTSAQKNPTAFYLCASSNGRGRGSTNEKLFFGSGTQLSVL.